Below, 26 T cell receptor beta chains from the same sample are listed, as sequenced in a study of tumor-infiltrating lymphocytes in primary liver carcinoma. A primer in the constant region served to generate TCR beta cDNA from 500 ng of total RNA. Nested multiplex PCR, run for three rounds with slightly modified ARM-PCR, yielded TCR beta libraries. TRBV1-TRBV30 forward primers and a C-beta reverse primer were used in the first two PCR rounds, which each ran for about 10 cycles. Each CDR3 protein is one row after TCRdb ran MiXCR on the multiplex PCR reads. The repertoire has about 100,000 distinct CDR3 sequences, around two thirds of them found once; the top ten carry around 8.8%. Unsorted bulk tissue (roughly 17-33 mg) underwent RNA and DNA co-extraction. Sequencing was done on a sample of liver tumor tissue from sampling region 5. Subset here: tumor region T5, tumor centre. These receptors originate from a woman aged 55-69 years with primary liver carcinoma and hepatitis B virus infection.

The rearrangement links TRBV11-3 to TRBJ2-1, with 9 nucleotides matching TRBD1. The CDR3 covers 14 residues. Germline values: CDR1 SGHNT, CDR2 YENEEA. This chain's CDR3 is CASGARDRVYKQFF. As DNA, the CDR3 is TGTGCGAGCGGCGCTCGGGACAGGGTATACAAGCAGTTCTTC.

The chain carries TRBV6-1 and TRBJ2-7; D may be TRBD2 (6 bases). The germline V gene has CDR1 MNHNS and CDR2 SASEGT. The CDR3 contains 14 residues. The V end was cut by 5 bases, the J end by 2 bases, with 13 bases between. The CDR3 sequence is CASSPLAYTYEQYF. The CDR3 nucleotides read TGTGCCAGCAGTCCTCTAGCGTACACCTACGAGCAGTACTTC.

Worth noting for this clonotype: A much larger clone lies a single base off, so this may be a read error. The rearrangement uses TRBV5-4 and TRBJ2-1; 7 bases match TRBD2. Germline V gene lookup returns CDR1 SGHNT and CDR2 YYREEE (reference sequence). The CDR3 sequence is 15 residues long. CDR3 bases: TGTGCCAGCAGCTTGGGGGGGAGGGCCTACAATGAGCGGTTCTTC. Its protein product is CASSLGGRAYNERFF.

The CDR3 bases are TGTGCCAGCAGTGAAGGGGTGTCCGGGGAGCTGTTTTTT. Protein: CASSEGVSGELFF. The chain uses TRBV2 and TRBJ2-2; no firm D call. CDR1 and CDR2 (germline): SNHLY, FYNNEI. The V end lost 1 base, the J end lost 6 bases, and 6 bases lay between the germline ends. The CDR3 has 13 residues.

Turning to this clonotype: One junction end disagrees with the germline gene, perhaps due to a read error. The rearrangement links TRBV12-3 or TRBV12-4 to TRBJ2-2; no clear D gene. This CDR3 is built from 14 residues. The CDR3 DNA reads TGTGTCAGCAATCCAGCAGCGAACACCGGGGAGCTGTTTTTT. This gives the protein CVSNPAANTGELFF.

Remarks on this clonotype: It is likely a read error, because the conserved phenylalanine at the end of the CDR3 is missing. The chain combines TRBV7-8 with TRBJ1-5, with D unresolved. V was shortened by 2 bases and J by 5 bases, with 10 bases between the two germline ends. CDR1 is SGHVS, CDR2 FQNEAQ, per germline. This CDR3 is 14 amino acids long. The DNA for the CDR3 is TGTGCCAGCAGCTTATTAGCTGGTGATCAGCCCCAGCATCTT. Its translation is CASSLLAGDQPQHL.

This chain connects TRBV30 to TRBJ2-2, with 7 bases fitting TRBD1. Germline CDR1 GTSNPN, CDR2 SVGIG (reference sequence). The V and J ends lost 3 bases and 5 bases, in that order; junction bases with no gene match: 9. The CDR3 covers 15 residues. CDR3 protein: CAWRIPGTDTGELFF. Written as DNA, the CDR3 is TGTGCCTGGAGGATCCCTGGGACAGATACCGGGGAGCTGTTTTTT.

This clonotype came up many times. A much larger clonotype is one base distant, so this may be a read error. The chain is built from TRBV4-1 and TRBJ1-1, with D unresolved. CDR3 length: 13 amino acids. From germline, CDR1 is MGHRA and CDR2 YSYEKL. The ends were cut back, 2 bases at V and 11 bases at J, with 15 bases in the middle. CDR3 sequence: CASSQLPLARAFF. CDR3 DNA: TGCGCCAGCAGCCAACTTCCGTTAGCTCGTGCTTTCTTT.

A note on this clonotype: It is likely a read error, because the conserved phenylalanine at the end of the CDR3 is missing. No DNA is shown, since the ends of the CDR3 on it are uncertain; the CDR3 is the one TCRdb lists. This chain connects TRBV21-1 to TRBJ1-5; the table calls TRBD1, which could not be checked here. TRBV21-1 is given as a pseudogene. The CDR3 is 19 amino acids in total, end residues counted. The CDR3 loop reads CASSKTMDRDVVANQPQHS.

The table lists this clonotype with many counts. The chain joins TRBV12-3 or TRBV12-4 to TRBJ1-1, with D perhaps TRBD1 (5 bases). V was trimmed by 0 bases and J by 5 bases, leaving 7 bases between them. The CDR3 length is 13 residues. CDR3 nucleotide sequence: TGTGCCAGCAGTTTAGCGGCAGGGACTGAAGCTTTCTTT. As protein: CASSLAAGTEAFF.

This clonotype was recorded at least ten times. The chain employs TRBV10-3 and TRBJ2-7, with a weak D call TRBD1 (5 bases). Germline-derived CDR1 and CDR2 are ENHRY and SYGVKD. CDR3 length: 15 residues. V lost 0 bases and J lost 2, with 11 bases in between. CDR3: CAISESGGQTYEQYF. As DNA, the CDR3 is TGTGCCATCAGTGAGTCGGGCGGACAAACCTACGAGCAGTACTTC.

Details on this clonotype: A read error may account for a junction end that differs from germline. The chain joins TRBV5-1 to TRBJ2-1; tentative D call: TRBD2 (6 bases). Germline assignment: CDR1 SGHRS and CDR2 YFSETQ. The CDR3 sequence is 16 residues long. CDR3 amino acids: CASSLDPCGTYNERFF. In DNA form, the CDR3 reads TGCGCCAGCAGCTTGGATCCTTGCGGGACTTACAATGAGCGGTTCTTC.

In the case of this clonotype: A read error may explain this, as a much larger clone is one base away. The chain employs TRBV7-9 and TRBJ2-5; D is unresolved. Germline V gene lookup returns CDR1 SEHNR and CDR2 FQNEAQ (reference sequence). The germline V and J ends were trimmed by 10 bases and 0 bases, with 3 bases remaining between them. This CDR3 has 10 amino acids. The CDR3 is CAIHQETQYF. The CDR3 nucleotides read TGTGCCATCCACCAAGAGACCCAGTACTTC.

A word on this clonotype: The germline gene is not matched at one end of the junction; a read error may be the cause. The chain carries TRBV4-1 and TRBJ2-7, with TRBD2 as a possible D gene (6 bases). Germline CDR1 reads MGHRA; CDR2 reads YSYEKL. This CDR3 has 15 amino acids. CDR3 sequence (DNA): TGCGCCAGCATCCAAGTAGCTGGACTACTCTACGAGCAGTACTTC. It specifies CASIQVAGLLYEQYF.

Note on this clonotype: An end of the junction does not agree with germline; a read error may underlie this. The chain couples TRBV11-3 to TRBJ2-3, with 7 bases fitting TRBD2. This CDR3 region has 17 residues. Germline V lookup: CDR1 SGHNT, CDR2 YENEEA. Here the CDR3 DNA reads TGTGCCAGCAACTTAGGGACTAACGGGACCGGCACAGATACGCAGTGTTTT. Residues: CASNLGTNGTGTDTQCF.

This clonotype came up a few times. A read error may explain this, as a much larger clone is one base away. The chain is built from TRBV6-1 and TRBJ2-1; maybe TRBD2 (5 bases). Germline lookup yields CDR1 MNHNS and CDR2 SASEGT. This CDR3 comprises 13 residues. CDR3 in DNA: TGTACCAGCAGCGGCGGCCGCGGCAATGAGCAGTTCTTC. It yields the protein CTSSGGRGNEQFF.

About this clonotype itself: The conserved phenylalanine or tryptophan normally closing the CDR3 is absent here, so this likely arose from a read error. This chain connects TRBV12-3 or TRBV12-4 to TRBJ2-7, with 7 bases fitting TRBD2. CDR3 size: 14 residues. This chain's CDR3 is CASSPGLVGYEQYY. The CDR3, as DNA: TGTGCTAGCAGTCCCGGACTAGTAGGATACGAGCAGTACTAC.

This clonotype occurred a few times. At one end the junction does not follow the germline gene, possibly because of a read error. The CDR3 is CVSSTPRDSHYEQYF. CDR3 sequence (DNA): TGTGTCAGCAGTACCCCCCGGGACAGCCACTACGAACAGTACTTC. The chain links TRBV6-6 to TRBJ2-7, with 7 bases that match TRBD1. CDR1 and CDR2 (germline): MNHNY, SVGAGI (reference sequence). CDR3 length equals 15 residues.

This clonotype was seen just once. This clone may be a read error of a much larger clone one base away. This chain links TRBV30 with TRBJ2-1, with D maybe TRBD2 (5 bases). This CDR3 spans 14 amino acids. From germline, CDR1 is GTSNPN and CDR2 SVGIG (reference sequence). CDR3: CAWSVNMRAGERFF. CDR3 nucleotide sequence: TGTGCCTGGAGTGTAAATATGAGGGCTGGTGAGCGGTTCTTC.

Comment on this clonotype: At one end, the junction sequence differs from germline, possibly due to a read error. The chain carries TRBV11-2 and TRBJ2-5; tentatively, D is TRBD2 (6 bases). Germline lookup yields CDR1 SGHAT and CDR2 FQNNGV. The CDR3 is made up of 12 amino acids. The DNA for the CDR3 is TGTGTCAGCAGCCACCTAGGGGAGGCCCAGTACTTC. Its protein product is CVSSHLGEAQYF.

V is TRBV7-9 and J is TRBJ2-5, with 13 bases fitting TRBD2. CDR3 size: 16 residues. Germline values: CDR1 SEHNR, CDR2 FQNEAQ (reference sequence). The trim removed 5 bases at V and 2 bases at J, leaving 5 bases unmatched. CDR3 bases: TGTGCCAGCAGCCCACCGGGACTAGCGGGGCAAGAGACCCAGTACTTC. It specifies CASSPPGLAGQETQYF.

This clonotype was seen repeatedly, ten times or more. The chain couples TRBV7-8 to TRBJ2-7; a weak D match, TRBD1 (6 bases). The CDR3 runs 13 residues. Between the trimmed V and J ends, which lost 5 bases and 3 bases, there was a span of 11 bases. Looked up from germline, CDR1 is SGHVS and CDR2 is FQNEAQ. CDR3 nucleotide sequence: TGTGCCAGCAGCCCGCAGACAGGCTACGAGCAGTACTTC. Translating it yields CASSPQTGYEQYF.

This clonotype has ten or more counts. The rearrangement uses TRBV4-1 and TRBJ2-1, with a possible D match to TRBD2 (5 bases). Germline lookup yields CDR1 MGHRA and CDR2 YSYEKL. The CDR3 runs 12 residues. The V and J ends lost 4 bases and 5 bases respectively, with 6 bases between them. The CDR3 region has the DNA TGCGCCAGCAGCCGACTAAACAATGAGCAGTTCTTC. Protein: CASSRLNNEQFF.

This clonotype appeared once. With a much larger clone just one base away, this may be a read error. The V and J genes are TRBV5-6 and TRBJ1-6; D is uncertain. The CDR3 contains 14 residues. The V gene lost 6 bases and the J gene lost 5 bases, with 12 bases spanning the gap. Germline CDR1 is SGHDT and CDR2 is YYEEEE. The CDR3 sequence: CASIYEEDNSPLHF. The DNA of the CDR3 is TGTGCCAGCATCTACGAAGAGGATAATTCACCCCTCCACTTT.

Details on this clonotype: A read error may be the cause here, since a much bigger clone is one base away. The rearrangement uses TRBV14 and TRBJ2-5; no firm D call. Looked up from germline, CDR1 is SGHDN and CDR2 is FVKESK. The CDR3 has 17 amino acids. This chain's CDR3 is CASNQVSGSRYQETQYF. As DNA, the CDR3 is TGTGCCAGCAACCAAGTTTCCGGATCCAGGTACCAAGAGACCCAGTACTTC.

About this clonotype itself: This likely comes from a read error, as the CDR3 has no conserved phenylalanine or tryptophan at its end. V usage is TRBV12-5 and J usage is TRBJ2-5; D unclear. The CDR3 consists of 15 residues. Trimming removed 1 base from V and 3 bases from J, with 12 bases in between. Germline CDR1 LGHNT, CDR2 FRNRAP. The CDR3 sequence is CASGLGRVMEETQYI. The CDR3 DNA reads TGTGCTAGTGGTTTGGGACGGGTTATGGAAGAGACCCAGTACATC.